The source of this TCR beta chain is a study of early T cells in non-severe SARS-CoV-2 infection. Study-wide context: Unpaired chains resulted from sequencing bulk RNA of unsorted whole blood.

The CDR3 is 13 amino acids. From germline, CDR1 is LGHDT and CDR2 YNNKEL (reference sequence). The V end lost 6 bases, the J end lost 4 bases, and 12 bases lay between the germline ends. This clonotype was seen repeatedly, ten times or more. As yet, its antigen is unknown. Individual cDNA molecules received unique molecular identifiers during library preparation. TCRdb recomputed calls from the 5' RACE reads with MiXCR, one row per CDR3 protein. The sample has approximately 88,000 distinct CDR3 sequences, around 13% seen once. Study outcomes and limitations: Matching with VDJdb favored anti-spike CD8 responses (missing private and CD4 specificities).

The sample comprised whole blood. V gene TRBV3-1 combines with J gene TRBJ1-1, with D hard to call. This TCR came from an adult who was a healthcare worker with PCR-confirmed SARS-CoV-2 infection or an uninfected control (not recorded which). The chain's CDR3 is CASRSGGSTEAFF. DNA for the CDR3: TGTGCCAGCAGGTCCGGAGGTAGCACTGAAGCTTTCTTT. Full variable domain (outside the CDR3, taken from reference TRBV3-1 and TRBJ1-1): DTAVSQTPKYLVTQMGNDKSIKCEQNLGHDTMYWYKQDSKKFLKIMFSYNNKELIINETVPNRFSPKSPDKAHLNLHINSLELGDSAVYFCASRSGGSTEAFFGQGTRLTVV.